Following are 13 T cell receptor beta chains from one sample sequenced in a study of T cell responses to AZD1222 COVID-19 vaccine. Sequenced by immunoSEQ multiplex PCR; TCRdb stores in-frame clones only, minus some. This table has about 140,000 clones, around 90% appearing once. The sequences come from peripheral blood, collected on day 0 of AZD1222 vaccination. The origin of the receptors is an adult in good health.

This CDR3 reads CASRVAGEPYNEQFF. CDR3 DNA sequence: TGTGCCAGCAGGGTGGCGGGAGAACCCTACAATGAGCAGTTCTTC. The chain uses TRBV28 and TRBJ2-1, with 7 bases fitting TRBD2. Germline V gene data show CDR1 as MDHEN and CDR2 as SYDVKM. CDR3 length: 15 amino acids. Unmatched junction bases numbered 7, after V lost 6 bases and J lost 2 bases. Based on the CDR3 plus reference TRBV28 and TRBJ2-1, the full variable domain is DVKVTQSSRYLVKRTGEKVFLECVQDMDHENMFWYRQDPGLGLRLIYFSYDVKMKEKGDIPEGYSVSREKKERFSLILESASTNQTSMYLCASRVAGEPYNEQFFGPGTRLTVL.

The chain has TRBV29-1 and TRBJ1-1; no clear D gene. The ends were cut back, 3 bases at V and 5 bases at J, with 13 bases in the middle. There are 13 residues in the CDR3. Germline V gene lookup returns CDR1 SQVTM and CDR2 ANQGSEA. DNA of the CDR3: TGCAGCGTTGAGGTTGGAGGGCGGACTGAAGCTTTCTTT. This encodes CSVEVGGRTEAFF.

V and J are TRBV4-1 and TRBJ2-1; perhaps TRBD2 as D (6 bases). The V end lost 6 bases, the J end lost 6 bases, and 18 bases lay between the germline ends. Germline CDR1 and CDR2: MGHRA and YSYEKL. CDR3 length: 15 residues. The CDR3 loop is CASSRNSGLTNEQFF. Here the CDR3 DNA reads TGCGCCAGCAGTCGCAATAGCGGACTAACCAATGAGCAGTTCTTC.

The V gene is TRBV19, the J gene TRBJ1-2; D is unresolved. Germline-derived CDR1 and CDR2 are LNHDA and SQIVND (reference sequence). The CDR3 runs to 13 residues. The V gene lost 0 bases and the J gene lost 3 bases, with 5 bases spanning the gap. The CDR3 DNA reads TGTGCCAGTAGTATAGATAGCGACTATGGCTACACCTTC. The encoded protein is CASSIDSDYGYTF. The full variable domain, completed using reference TRBV19 and TRBJ1-2, is DGGITQSPKYLFRKEGQNVTLSCEQNLNHDAMYWYRQDPGQGLRLIYYSQIVNDFQKGDIAEGYSVSREKKESFPLTVTSAQKNPTAFYLCASSIDSDYGYTFGSGTRLTVV.

This clone was found once. V is TRBV30 and J is TRBJ1-1, with 12 bases aligning to TRBD1. This CDR3 is built from 17 residues. CDR1 and CDR2 (germline): GTSNPN, SVGIG (reference sequence). J was trimmed by 3 bases and V by 2 bases; bases with no gene match: 10. The CDR3 protein is CAWSSGTGGSLDTEAFF. The CDR3 DNA sequence: TGTGCCTGGAGTTCCGGGACAGGGGGCTCCTTAGACACTGAAGCTTTCTTT.

This chain connects TRBV3-1 (or the pseudogene TRBV3-2) to TRBJ2-1, with D perhaps matching TRBD2 (6 bases). The germline V gene has CDR1 LGHDT and CDR2 YNNKEL (reference sequence). The CDR3 is made up of 15 amino acids. V was trimmed by 4 bases and J by 4 bases, leaving 14 bases between them. The CDR3 DNA reads as TGTGCCAGCAGCCCAACGGGACTCGCATACAATGAGCAGTTCTTC. Amino acids: CASSPTGLAYNEQFF.

The chain uses TRBV19 and TRBJ2-4; D is unresolved. In germline, CDR1 is LNHDA, CDR2 SQIVND (reference sequence). The V end was cut by 5 bases, the J end by 0 bases, with 5 bases between. The CDR3 is 13 residues long. CDR3: CASSGVAKNIQYF. The CDR3 nucleotides read TGTGCCAGTAGTGGGGTAGCCAAAAACATTCAGTACTTC.

The V call is TRBV30, the J call TRBJ1-6; D may be TRBD1 (5 bases). V dropped 1 base and J dropped 5 bases, with 12 bases sitting between them. Germline assignment: CDR1 GTSNPN and CDR2 SVGIG (reference sequence). The CDR3 has 15 residues. As DNA, the CDR3 is TGTGCCTGGAGTGACATGAGGGGAAATAATTCACCCCTCCACTTT. Protein: CAWSDMRGNNSPLHF.

This sequence joins TRBV19 and TRBJ1-2; 12 nucleotides match TRBD1. The CDR3 loop spans 17 amino acids. CDR1 LNHDA and CDR2 SQIVND come from the germline V gene (reference sequence). V lost 5 bases and J lost 3; bases outside the gene matches: 10. The DNA of the CDR3 is TGTGCCAGTAGTCTAGGGACAGGGGGCGCGTCCGACTATGGCTACACCTTC. Protein product: CASSLGTGGASDYGYTF.

This clone has only one observation. The chain joins TRBV15 to TRBJ1-2; D uncertain. V lost 4 bases to trimming and J lost 8 bases, with 23 bases between them. CDR3 length equals 16 residues. Germline CDR1 and CDR2: LNHNV and YYDKDF (reference sequence). The CDR3 bases are TGTGCCACCAGCAAAGAGATCCTGGTTAATAGGCAGGGCTACACCTTC. Its translation is CATSKEILVNRQGYTF.

The chain combines TRBV4-1 with TRBJ2-1, with D unclear. This CDR3 spans 15 amino acids. Between the trimmed V and J ends, which lost 0 bases and 3 bases, there was a span of 9 bases. The germline V gene has CDR1 MGHRA and CDR2 YSYEKL. CDR3 DNA: TGCGCCAGCAGCCAAGATCTTGGCATCTACAATGAGCAGTTCTTC. Protein sequence: CASSQDLGIYNEQFF.

The chain has TRBV10-3 and TRBJ1-2; unclear D gene. The CDR3 has 13 amino acids. With 2 bases removed from V and 7 bases from J, the gap between germline ends came to 11 bases. CDR1 is ENHRY and CDR2 is SYGVKD in the germline V gene. CDR3 in DNA: TGTGCCATCAGTGAGCGGACCCGCGGTGGCTACACCTTC. Translated, it gives CAISERTRGGYTF.

The genes are TRBV6-2 or TRBV6-3 and TRBJ1-1; perhaps TRBD1 as D (6 bases). The CDR3 runs 15 residues. CDR1 MNHEY and CDR2 SVGEGT come from the germline V gene. Deletions cut 5 bases from V and 0 bases from J, with 13 bases between. CDR3 region: CASSPRGAMNTEAFF. CDR3 bases: TGTGCCAGCAGTCCAAGGGGGGCCATGAACACTGAAGCTTTCTTT.